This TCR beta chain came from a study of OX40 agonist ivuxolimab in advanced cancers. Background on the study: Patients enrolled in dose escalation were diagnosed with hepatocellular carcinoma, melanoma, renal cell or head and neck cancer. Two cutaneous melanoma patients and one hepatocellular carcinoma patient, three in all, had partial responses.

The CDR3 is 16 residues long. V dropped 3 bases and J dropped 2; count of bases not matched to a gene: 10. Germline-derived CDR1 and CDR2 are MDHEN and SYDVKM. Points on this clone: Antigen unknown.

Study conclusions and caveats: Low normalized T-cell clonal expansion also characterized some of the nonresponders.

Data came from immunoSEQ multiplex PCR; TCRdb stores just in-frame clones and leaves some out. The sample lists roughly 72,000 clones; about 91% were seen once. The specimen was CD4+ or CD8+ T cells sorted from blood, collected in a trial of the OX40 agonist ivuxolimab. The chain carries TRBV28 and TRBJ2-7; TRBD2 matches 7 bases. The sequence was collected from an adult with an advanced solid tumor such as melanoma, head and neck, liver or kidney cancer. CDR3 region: CASSFLPSGQPYEQYF. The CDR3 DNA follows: TGTGCCAGCAGTTTCCTACCTAGCGGCCAACCCTACGAGCAGTACTTC.